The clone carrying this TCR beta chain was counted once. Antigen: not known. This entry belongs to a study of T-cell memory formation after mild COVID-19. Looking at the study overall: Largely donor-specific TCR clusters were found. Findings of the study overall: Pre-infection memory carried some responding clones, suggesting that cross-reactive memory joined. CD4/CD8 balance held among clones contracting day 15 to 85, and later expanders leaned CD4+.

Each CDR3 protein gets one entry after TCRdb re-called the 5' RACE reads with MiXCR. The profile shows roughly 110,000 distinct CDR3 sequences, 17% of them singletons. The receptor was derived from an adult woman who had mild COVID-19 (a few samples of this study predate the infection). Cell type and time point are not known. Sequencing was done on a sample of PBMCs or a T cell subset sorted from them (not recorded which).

CDR3 sequence: CASSLTLSGQVFF. Here the CDR3 DNA reads TGTGCCAGCAGCTTAACACTTTCGGGACAAGTGTTTTTT. The V and J genes are TRBV7-2 and TRBJ2-2; weak D call: TRBD1 (6 bases). The V gene's germline CDR1 is SGHTA and CDR2 FQGNSA. The CDR3 runs to 13 residues. V lost 2 bases to trimming and J lost 15 bases, with 16 bases between them.